This record concerns one T cell receptor beta chain sequence. This specimen belongs to a study of blood T cell repertoires in COVID-19. As for the study in general: Sites in the United States, Italy and Spain provided acute and convalescent COVID-19 samples. PBMCs, B-cell-depleted T cells, or T cells provided the cDNA or gDNA that made up the material.

Looked up from germline, CDR1 is LNHDA and CDR2 is SQIVND (reference sequence). The CDR3 totals 13 residues. V lost 2 bases, J lost 3 bases, and 7 bases lay in between. Methods used by the authors: How many nucleated cells were present was estimated from reference gene primer amplification. TCRdb keeps only in-frame clones here, not all; method: immunoSEQ multiplex PCR. V, J and clone size are taken as reported in that table, and D and trimming were inferred from the DNA itself. The sample lists some 310,000 clones; around 91% were seen once. Seattle patient enrollment occurred during active infection, with longitudinal follow-up thereafter.

This clonotype originated in a middle-aged woman with COVID-19, enrolled during active disease. V gene TRBV19 combines with J gene TRBJ1-1, with a tentative D call TRBD1 (5 bases). The material sequenced was peripheral blood. This chain's CDR3 is CASSILGDTEAFF. The CDR3 DNA reads as TGTGCCAGTAGTATATTAGGGGACACTGAAGCTTTCTTT. Full variable domain (remainder filled in from reference TRBV19 and TRBJ1-1): DGGITQSPKYLFRKEGQNVTLSCEQNLNHDAMYWYRQDPGQGLRLIYYSQIVNDFQKGDIAEGYSVSREKKESFPLTVTSAQKNPTAFYLCASSILGDTEAFFGQGTRLTVV.